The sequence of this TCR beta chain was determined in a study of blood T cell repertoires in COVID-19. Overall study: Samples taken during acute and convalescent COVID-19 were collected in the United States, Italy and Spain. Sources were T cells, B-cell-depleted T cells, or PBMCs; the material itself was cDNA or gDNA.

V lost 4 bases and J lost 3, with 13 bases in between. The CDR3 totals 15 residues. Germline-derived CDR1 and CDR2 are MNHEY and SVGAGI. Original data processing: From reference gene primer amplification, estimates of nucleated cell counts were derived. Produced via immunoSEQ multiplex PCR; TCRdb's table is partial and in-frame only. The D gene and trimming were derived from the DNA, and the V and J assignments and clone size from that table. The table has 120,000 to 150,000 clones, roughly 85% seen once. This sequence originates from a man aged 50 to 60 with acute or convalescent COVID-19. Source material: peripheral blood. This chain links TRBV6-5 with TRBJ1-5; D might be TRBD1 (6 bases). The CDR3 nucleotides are TGTGCCAGCAGTTTACACTACAGGGCCAATCAGCCCCAGCATTTT. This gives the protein CASSLHYRANQPQHF.